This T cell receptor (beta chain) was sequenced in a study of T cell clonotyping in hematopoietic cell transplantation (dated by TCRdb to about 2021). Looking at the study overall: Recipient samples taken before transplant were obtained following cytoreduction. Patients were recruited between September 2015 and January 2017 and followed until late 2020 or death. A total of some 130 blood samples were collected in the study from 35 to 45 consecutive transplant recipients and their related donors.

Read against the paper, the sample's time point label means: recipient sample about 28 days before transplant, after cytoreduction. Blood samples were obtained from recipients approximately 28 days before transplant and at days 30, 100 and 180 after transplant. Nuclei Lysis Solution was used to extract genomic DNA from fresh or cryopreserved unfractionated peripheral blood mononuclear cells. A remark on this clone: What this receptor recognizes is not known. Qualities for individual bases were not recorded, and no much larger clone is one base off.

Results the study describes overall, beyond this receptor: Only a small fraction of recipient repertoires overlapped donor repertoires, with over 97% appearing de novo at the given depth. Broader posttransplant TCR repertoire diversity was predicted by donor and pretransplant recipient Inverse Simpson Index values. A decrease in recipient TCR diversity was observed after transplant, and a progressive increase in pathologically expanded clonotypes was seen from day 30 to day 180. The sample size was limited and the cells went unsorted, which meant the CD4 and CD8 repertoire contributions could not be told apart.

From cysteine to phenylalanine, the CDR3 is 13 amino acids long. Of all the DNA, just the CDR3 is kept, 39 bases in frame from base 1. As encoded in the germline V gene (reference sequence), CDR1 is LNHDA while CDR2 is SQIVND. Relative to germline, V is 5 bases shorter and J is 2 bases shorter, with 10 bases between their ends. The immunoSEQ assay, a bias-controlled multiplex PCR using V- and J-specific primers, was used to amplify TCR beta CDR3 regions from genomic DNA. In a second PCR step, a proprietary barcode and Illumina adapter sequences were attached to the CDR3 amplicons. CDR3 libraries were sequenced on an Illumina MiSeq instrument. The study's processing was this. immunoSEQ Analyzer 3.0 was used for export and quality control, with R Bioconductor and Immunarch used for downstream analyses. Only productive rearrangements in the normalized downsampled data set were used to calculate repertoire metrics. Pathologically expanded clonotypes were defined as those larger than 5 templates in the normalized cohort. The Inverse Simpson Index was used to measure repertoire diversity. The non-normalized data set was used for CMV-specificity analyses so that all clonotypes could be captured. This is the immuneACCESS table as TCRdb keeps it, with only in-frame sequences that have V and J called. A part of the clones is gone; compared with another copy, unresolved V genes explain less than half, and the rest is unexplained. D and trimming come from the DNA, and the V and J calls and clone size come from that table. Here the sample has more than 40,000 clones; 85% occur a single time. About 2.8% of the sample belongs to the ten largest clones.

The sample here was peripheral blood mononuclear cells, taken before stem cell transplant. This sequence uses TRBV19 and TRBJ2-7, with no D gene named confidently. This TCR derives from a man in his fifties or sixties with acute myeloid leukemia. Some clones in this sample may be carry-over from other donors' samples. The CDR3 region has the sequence CASSSGYPYEQYF. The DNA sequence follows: TGTGCCAGTAGTTCGGGTTATCCCTACGAGCAGTACTTC.